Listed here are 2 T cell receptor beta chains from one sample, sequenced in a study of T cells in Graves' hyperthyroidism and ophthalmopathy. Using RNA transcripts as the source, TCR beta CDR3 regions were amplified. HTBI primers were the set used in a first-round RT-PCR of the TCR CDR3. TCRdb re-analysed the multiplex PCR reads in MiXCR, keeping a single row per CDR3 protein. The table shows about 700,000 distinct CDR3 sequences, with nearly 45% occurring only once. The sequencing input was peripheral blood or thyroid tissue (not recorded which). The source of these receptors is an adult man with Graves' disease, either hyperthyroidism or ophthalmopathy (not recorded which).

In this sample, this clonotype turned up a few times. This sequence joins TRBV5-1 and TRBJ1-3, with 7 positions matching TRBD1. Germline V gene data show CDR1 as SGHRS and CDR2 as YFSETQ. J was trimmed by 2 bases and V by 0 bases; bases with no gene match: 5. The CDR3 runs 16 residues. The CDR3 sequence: CASSLDRGRAGNTIYF. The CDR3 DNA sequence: TGCGCCAGCAGCTTGGACAGGGGACGGGCTGGAAACACCATATATTTT. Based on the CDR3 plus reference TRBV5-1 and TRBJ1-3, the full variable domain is KAGVTQTPRYLIKTRGQQVTLSCSPISGHRSVSWYQQTPGQGLQFLFEYFSETQRNKGNFPGRFSGRQFSNSRSEMNVSTLELGDSALYLCASSLDRGRAGNTIYFGEGSWLTVV.

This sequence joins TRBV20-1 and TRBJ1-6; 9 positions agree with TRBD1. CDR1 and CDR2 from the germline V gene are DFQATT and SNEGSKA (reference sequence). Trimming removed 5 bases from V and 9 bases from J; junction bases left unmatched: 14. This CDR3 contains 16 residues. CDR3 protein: CSAAYPGQGWSSPLHF. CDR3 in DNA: TGCAGTGCTGCTTATCCGGGACAGGGATGGAGTTCACCCCTCCACTTT.